Below, 5 T cell receptor beta chains from the same sample are listed, as sequenced in a study of OX40 agonist ivuxolimab in advanced cancers. Method: immunoSEQ multiplex PCR; TCRdb's copy keeps in-frame clones and lacks some. The sample yields 50,000 to 70,000 clones, 65% to 85% seen once. Sequencing was performed on CD4+ or CD8+ T cells sorted from blood, taken in a trial of the OX40 agonist ivuxolimab. Receptor source: an adult with an advanced solid tumor such as melanoma, head and neck, liver or kidney cancer.

The chain combines TRBV6-4 with TRBJ2-2; D not certain. Germline CDR1 MRHNA, CDR2 SNTAGT. Trimming left V 2 bases short and J 7 bases short, with 11 bases between. There are 14 residues in the CDR3. CDR3: CASSDTNRGGELFF. The CDR3 DNA is TGTGCCAGCAGTGACACCAACCGAGGCGGGGAGCTGTTTTTT.

The chain links TRBV2 to TRBJ1-4; no clear D gene. V lost 7 bases and J lost 4, with 13 bases in between. The germline V gene encodes CDR1 SNHLY and CDR2 FYNNEI. The CDR3 extends over 14 amino acids. CDR3 sequence reads: CASTPTSRNEKLFF. CDR3 in DNA: TGTGCCAGCACCCCGACTTCTCGTAATGAAAAACTGTTTTTT. Filled out from reference TRBV2 and TRBJ1-4, the complete variable domain reads EPEVTQTPSHQVTQMGQEVILRCVPISNHLYFYWYRQILGQKVEFLVSFYNNEISEKSEIFDDQFSVERPDGSNFTLKIRSTKLEDSAMYFCASTPTSRNEKLFFGSGTQLSVL.

The chain combines TRBV28 with TRBJ1-3; 7 bases match TRBD1. Trimming took 4 bases from V and 4 from J; bases not matched to a gene: 7. CDR1 MDHEN and CDR2 SYDVKM come from the germline V gene. The CDR3 is 15 amino acids. Here the CDR3 DNA reads TGTGCCAGCAGTTCCCTGACAGGGAGGGGAAACACCATATATTTT. Amino acid sequence: CASSSLTGRGNTIYF. Using reference TRBV28 and TRBJ1-3 for the parts outside the CDR3, the full variable domain is DVKVTQSSRYLVKRTGEKVFLECVQDMDHENMFWYRQDPGLGLRLIYFSYDVKMKEKGDIPEGYSVSREKKERFSLILESASTNQTSMYLCASSSLTGRGNTIYFGEGSWLTVV.

The chain combines TRBV5-1 with TRBJ2-2; D unresolved. Deletions cut 0 bases from V and 3 bases from J, with 6 bases between. Germline assignment: CDR1 SGHRS and CDR2 YFSETQ. The CDR3 consists of 14 residues. CDR3 sequence reads: CASSLERDTGELFF. The DNA for the CDR3 is TGCGCCAGCAGCTTGGAACGGGACACCGGGGAGCTGTTTTTT. The variable domain in full, completed from reference TRBV5-1 and TRBJ2-2, reads KAGVTQTPRYLIKTRGQQVTLSCSPISGHRSVSWYQQTPGQGLQFLFEYFSETQRNKGNFPGRFSGRQFSNSRSEMNVSTLELGDSALYLCASSLERDTGELFFGEGSRLTVL.

This sequence joins TRBV19 and TRBJ1-1; weak D call: TRBD1 (5 bases). CDR3 length equals 14 residues. CDR1 and CDR2 from the germline V gene are LNHDA and SQIVND (reference sequence). The V end was cut by 5 bases, the J end by 13 bases, with 23 bases between. CDR3 sequence: CASSALGLLLGHFF. In DNA, the CDR3 is TGTGCCAGTAGTGCTCTGGGACTGCTTCTAGGGCATTTCTTT. The variable domain in full, completed from reference TRBV19 and TRBJ1-1, reads DGGITQSPKYLFRKEGQNVTLSCEQNLNHDAMYWYRQDPGQGLRLIYYSQIVNDFQKGDIAEGYSVSREKKESFPLTVTSAQKNPTAFYLCASSALGLLLGHFFGQGTRLTVV.